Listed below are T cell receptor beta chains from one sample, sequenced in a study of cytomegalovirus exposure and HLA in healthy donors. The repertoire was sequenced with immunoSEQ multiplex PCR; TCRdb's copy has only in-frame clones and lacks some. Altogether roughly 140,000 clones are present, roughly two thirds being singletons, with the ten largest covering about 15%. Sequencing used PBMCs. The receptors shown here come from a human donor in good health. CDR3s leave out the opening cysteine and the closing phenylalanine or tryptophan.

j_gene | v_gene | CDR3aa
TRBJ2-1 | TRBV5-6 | ASESGSNSYNEQF
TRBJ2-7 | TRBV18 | ASSPSGTSSYEQY
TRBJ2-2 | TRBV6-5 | ASSCRTSGKTGELF
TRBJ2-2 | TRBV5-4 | ASSSFSGELF
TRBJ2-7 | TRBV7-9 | ASSPGLPGQGSYEQY
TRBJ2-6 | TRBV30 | AWSMSGYGANVLT
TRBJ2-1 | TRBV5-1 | ASSLAASSGSTYEQF
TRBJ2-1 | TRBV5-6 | ASSTGTSGGALF
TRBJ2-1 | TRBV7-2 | ASSRSEVGANEQF
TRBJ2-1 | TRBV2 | ASSASGKYEQF
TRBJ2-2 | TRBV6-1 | ASGRGETGELF
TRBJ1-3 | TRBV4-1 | ASSQGRGPGNTIY
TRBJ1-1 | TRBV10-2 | ASRETGGPSEAF
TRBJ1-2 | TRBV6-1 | ASQNWGGYGYT
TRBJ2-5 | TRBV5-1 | ASSLEGQVGPWEETQY
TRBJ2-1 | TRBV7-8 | ASSAGASIDEQF
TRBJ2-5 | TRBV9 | ASSVGTGPQETQY
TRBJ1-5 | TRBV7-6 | ASSLGSGLQPQH
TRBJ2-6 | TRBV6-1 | ASSADSSGANVLT
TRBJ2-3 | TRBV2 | ASRRGGDTQY
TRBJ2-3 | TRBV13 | ASSLGGVAGLGTDTQY
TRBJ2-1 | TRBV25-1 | ASSEYPSGRINEQF
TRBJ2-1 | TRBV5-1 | ASSKRPGLGDNEQF
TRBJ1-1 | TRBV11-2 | ASSLDWWQGASEAF
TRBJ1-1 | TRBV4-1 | ASSKEQGRVNEAF
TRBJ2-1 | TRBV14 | ASSRRLRSGIYNEQF
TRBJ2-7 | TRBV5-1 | ASKFHPNYEQY
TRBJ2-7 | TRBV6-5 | ASSYSPTGAYEQY
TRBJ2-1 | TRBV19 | ASSIGGGGLNEQF
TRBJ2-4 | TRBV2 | ASRGSGAPKNIQY
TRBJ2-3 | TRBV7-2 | ASSPGGILTDTQY
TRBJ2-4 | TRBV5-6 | ASTFRGDIQY
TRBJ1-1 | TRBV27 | ASSFHSGNTEAF
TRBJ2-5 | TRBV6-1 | ASRIGQGGQETQY
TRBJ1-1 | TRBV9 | ASSVGAGMNTEAF
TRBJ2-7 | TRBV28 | ASSFNEQY
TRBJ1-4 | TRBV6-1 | ASSEARQATNEKLF
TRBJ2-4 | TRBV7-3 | ASSFRGGLPKNIQY
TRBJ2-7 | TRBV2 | ASSPGTAIYEQY
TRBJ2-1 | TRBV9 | ASSVEGALRYEQF
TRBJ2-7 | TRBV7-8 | ASSPGTVYEQY
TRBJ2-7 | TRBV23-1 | ASSQFRQPPYEQY
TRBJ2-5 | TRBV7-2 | ASSFREPGETQY
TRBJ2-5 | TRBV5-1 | ASSGAYQTRGTQY
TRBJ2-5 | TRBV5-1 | ASSQGLAGETQY
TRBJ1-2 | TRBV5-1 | ASSLATTGSLDYGYT
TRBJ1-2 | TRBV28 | ASNLGGPYGYT
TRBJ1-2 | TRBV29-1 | SVRVAGDGYT
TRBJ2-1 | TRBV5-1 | ASSPPLSNEQF
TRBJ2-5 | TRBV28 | ASMTPRLGGGTQY
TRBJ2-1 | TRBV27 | ASSLFAGDEQF